This entry describes one TCR beta chain. Which antigen it targets is not known. Base qualities are missing; no much larger clone stands one base away. The entry originates in a study of T cells in lung cancer brain metastases listed by TCRdb under 2018. Regarding the complete study: Of the 20 patients, seventeen had a history of tobacco use, with a median of 40 pack-years. Of the approximately 20 patients, roughly 17 received no interval therapy between resection of the primary and resection of the metastasis. A median interval of about 53 weeks was observed between acquisition of the primary and brain metastasis specimens. The study compared TCR beta CDR3 repertoires between fully resected primary non-small cell lung cancers and paired brain metastases. The cohort comprised some 20 patients contributing 40 or so specimens, one primary lung lesion and one brain metastasis each. A median age at first diagnosis of more than 55 years was recorded for the patients, of whom eight or nine were male and some twelve were female. The average DNA integrity number was approximately 3.8 in both primary and metastatic specimens, and the two sites did not differ significantly. Results the study describes overall, beyond this receptor: Retrieval of the complete infiltrating T cell repertoire may have been prevented by DNA fragmentation in FFPE samples. It was not possible to control for the effects of preoperative corticosteroids on T cell infiltration in brain metastases. The ten most abundant clones made up a significantly larger repertoire fraction in brain metastases than primaries, suggesting clonal expansion. Most clones were lesion-specific, with limited overlap between paired lesions (mean Morisita index approximately 0.2). Compared with their paired primaries, brain metastases had significantly fewer unique productive clones (median 1540 versus 4551).

The CDR3 runs 16 residues from the cysteine to the phenylalanine. Only the CDR3 region is kept as DNA, spanning 48 bases read in frame from base 1. CDR1 is given as SGHRS and CDR2 as YFSETQ, both from the germline V gene. Trimmed from V: 3 bases; trimmed from J: 2 bases; junction bases lacking a gene match: 10. Resection was performed in the patients for synchronous oligometastatic disease or for delayed recurrence of a solitary brain metastasis. To avoid including cancers other than NSCLC, any patient with a history of multiple malignancies was excluded. Tumor areas were macrodissected from a few deparaffinized about 11 um unstained sections under guidance from marked H&E slides. Every specimen was formalin-fixed and paraffin-embedded (FFPE). The AllPrep DNA/RNA FFPE Kit was used for extraction of genomic DNA. Between about 2 and 5.5 ug genomic DNA was input per sample, and equal DNA input was given to paired samples. TCR beta libraries were built with the immunoSEQ hsTCRbeta Kit using multiplexed V and J gene primers in two PCR steps. The pooled libraries, together with positive and negative controls, were sequenced on an Illumina MiSeq running a 100-cycle paired-end protocol. In the paper's pipeline: The immunoSEQ vendor processed the raw data into normalized, annotated TCR beta repertoire reports. Richness was defined as the number of unique clones by nucleotide sequence, and the iChao1 and Efron-Thisted estimators were used to extrapolate total richness. To characterize and compare the paired lesions, the analysis used Pielou's evenness, Simpson's index, the proportional abundance of the top-ten clones, and the Morisita overlap index. TCRdb carries this immuneACCESS record with in-frame sequences only. Its versions omit some clonotypes, under half of them owing to an unresolved V gene in the studies checked, with the rest unexplained. V, J and clone size are taken as reported in that table, and D and trimming were inferred from the DNA itself. In all, the sample holds 3,800 or so clones, and 80% to 90% of those were seen once. The top ten hold more than 4.5% of the sample.

This receptor was obtained from a woman in her 50s with non-small cell lung cancer. The sample consisted of tumor tissue from the primary lung tumor. The sample's cell subset or site label is to be understood as: primary lung cancer lesion. The sequence is built from TRBV5-1 and TRBJ1-2, and 7 junction bases match TRBD1. The nucleotide sequence is given as TGCGCCAGCAGCTCATCGACAGGGTGGCAGAACTATGGCTACACCTTC. Translated, it gives CASSSSTGWQNYGYTF.